The entry below describes one T cell receptor (beta chain). This clone appeared once. There is no known antigen for this receptor. A much larger clone lies one base from this, so it may be a read error. The sample is drawn from a study of blood T cell repertoires in COVID-19 (dated by TCRdb to the early 2020s). Study-wide context: Samples covering the acute and convalescent phases of COVID-19 were provided by collaborators in the United States, Italy and Spain. The prospective study material was composed of cDNA or gDNA derived from T cells, B-cell-depleted T cells, or PBMCs. Sample metadata almost always included a de-identified subject ID, COVID-19 status, age in years and sex. Samples were obtained from the ongoing ImmuneRACE study (first 160 participants) and from over 1,000 subjects provided by 6 global collaborators. The dataset comprised deeply sampled blood TCRbeta repertoires from subjects exposed to, actively infected with, or recovered from COVID-19. Where available, HLA class I and class II types were obtained from metadata supplied by the sample provider rather than from assay-based typing. The repertoires were released in a freely available public database intended as a resource for research on the immune response to SARS-CoV-2.

TCRbeta CDR3 regions were amplified from genomic DNA using the immunoSEQ Assay, a bias-controlled multiplex PCR. The study's processing was this. The number of nucleated cells in each sample was estimated from the amplification of reference gene primers within the assay. To quantify the absolute abundance of each unique TCRbeta CDR3 rearrangement, sequence reads were collapsed and filtered. For each sample, productive Simpson clonality was calculated by taking the square root of Simpson's diversity index across productive rearrangements. In its TCRdb copy, this immuneACCESS table keeps in-frame sequences only and misses some clones. Where compared with another copy, unresolved V genes explain less than half of these, and the others have no known cause. The V and J calls and clone size are taken from that table; D and trimming were inferred from the DNA. Recorded for this sample are 650,000 to 800,000 clones; 70% to 90% of them occurred a single time. The ten top clones hold roughly 0.25% of the sample.

Summary of the overall study and its limitations: The amount of clinical and demographic metadata varied by source and participant and was provided uncurated.

Each collaborating institution followed its own protocols to collect whole blood in K2EDTA tubes. For TCRbeta analysis, collaborators shipped samples in one of three forms: frozen whole blood, isolated PBMCs, or DNA extracted from either of those sample types. After removal of 6 bases from V and 1 base from J, the junction retains 2 bases not matched to a gene. CDR1 and CDR2, looked up from the germline V gene, are SGHVS and FQNEAQ. Measured from the cysteine to the phenylalanine, the CDR3 is 13 residues long. Solely the CDR3 DNA is kept, with 39 bases framed from the first base. Rearrangement joined TRBV7-8 to TRBJ1-1, and 7 bases in between align with TRBD1. The sequence was obtained from a woman aged 18 to 35 with acute or convalescent COVID-19. Sequencing was carried out using peripheral blood. For the CDR3, the sequence is CASSDRANTEAFF. The nucleotide sequence is given as TGTGCCAGCAGTGACAGGGCGAACACTGAAGCTTTCTTT.